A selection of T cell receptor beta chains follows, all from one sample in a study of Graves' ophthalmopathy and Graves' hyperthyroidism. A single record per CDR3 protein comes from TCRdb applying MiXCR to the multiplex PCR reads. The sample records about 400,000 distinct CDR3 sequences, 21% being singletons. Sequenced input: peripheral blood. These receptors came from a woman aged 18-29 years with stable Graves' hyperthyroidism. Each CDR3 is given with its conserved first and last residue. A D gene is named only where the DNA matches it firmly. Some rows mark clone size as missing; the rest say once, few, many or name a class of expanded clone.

TGTGCCAGCATGCAACAGGGGGCCGCCTACGAGCAGTACTTC,CASMQQGAAYEQYF,TRBD1,14,.,TRBV12-3/TRBV12-4,TRBJ2-7
TGTGCCACCAGTGATCCGTCCCGACAGGGTCCCGACTCTGGGGCCAACGTCCTGACTTTC,CATSDPSRQGPDSGANVLTF,TRBD1,20,many,TRBV24-1,TRBJ2-6
TGTGCCAGCAGTCCACTAGCGGGAGCAGTATCGAACGAGCAGTACTTC,CASSPLAGAVSNEQYF,TRBD2,16,.,TRBV6-2/TRBV6-3,TRBJ2-7
TGTGCCAGCAGACCCCGACTAGAAGAGACCCAGTACTTC,CASRPRLEETQYF,.,13,many,TRBV28,TRBJ2-5
TGTGCCAGCAGTTTAGGGACAGGTGCTTCCTACGAGCAGTACTTC,CASSLGTGASYEQYF,TRBD1,15,many,TRBV28,TRBJ2-7
TGTGCCAGTAGTGTCTCTAGCGGGAGGGCCGTCGAGCAGTACTTC,CASSVSSGRAVEQYF,TRBD2,15,many,TRBV19,TRBJ2-7
TGTGCCAGCAGTTTATACAGCCCGAACACTGAAGCTTTCTTT,CASSLYSPNTEAFF,.,14,many,TRBV12-3/TRBV12-4,TRBJ1-1
TGTGCCAGCAGTTACTCGGAGGACTCTGGAAACACCATATATTTT,CASSYSEDSGNTIYF,.,15,.,TRBV6-5,TRBJ1-3
TGTGCCAGCAGCCTCGGGAGGGGGTCCATATATTTT,CASSLGRGSIYF,.,12,many,TRBV3-1,TRBJ1-3
TGCAGCGTCGGGACGGTTGGGGAGACCCAGTACTTC,CSVGTVGETQYF,.,12,.,TRBV29-1,TRBJ2-5
TGTGCCAGCAGTTTATACACCCTGAACACCGGGGAGCTGTTTTTT,CASSLYTLNTGELFF,.,15,.,TRBV28,TRBJ2-2
TGTGCCTGGAGTGTGGGTGGGACCAGCAAGACCCAGTACTTC,CAWSVGGTSKTQYF,.,14,.,TRBV30,TRBJ2-5
TGTGCCAGCAGCTTAGCGATTCGGCAGGGGGCCGACGAGCAGTACTTC,CASSLAIRQGADEQYF,TRBD1,16,.,TRBV7-2,TRBJ2-7
TGCGCCAGCAGCTTGGGGACGGAGGAGACCAAGTACTTC,CASSLGTEETKYF,.,13,.,TRBV5-1,TRBJ2-5
TGTGCCAGCAGTTTAGTCGGCACAGAGCATAGCAATCAGCCCCAGCATTTT,CASSLVGTEHSNQPQHF,.,17,many,TRBV12-3/TRBV12-4,TRBJ1-5
TGTGCCAGCAGTTACTCGGCGGGGGACCAGCCCCAGCATTTT,CASSYSAGDQPQHF,.,14,many,TRBV6-5,TRBJ1-5
TGTGCCACCAGCAGAGATCATGGGGCGGGGGGGAACACTGAAGCTTTCTTT,CATSRDHGAGGNTEAFF,.,17,many,TRBV15,TRBJ1-1
TGTGCCAGCAGCCATTTGGAAAACATTCAGTACTTC,CASSHLENIQYF,.,12,.,TRBV7-8,TRBJ2-4
TGCAGTGCTAGAGATCGTCAGGGGACTAGCGGGAGTTGGGGCACCGGGGAGCTGTTTTTT,CSARDRQGTSGSWGTGELFF,TRBD2,20,many,TRBV20-1,TRBJ2-2
TGTGCCAGCAGTTACTCGAGGAGCGGGAGGGAGACCCAGTACTTC,CASSYSRSGRETQYF,TRBD2,15,many,TRBV6-2/TRBV6-3,TRBJ2-5
TGTGCCAGCAGCTTAAGACTAGCTGGGGCCAACGTCCTGACTTTC,CASSLRLAGANVLTF,.,15,many,TRBV7-2,TRBJ2-6
TGTGCCAGCAGCTACGGGACAGGGTTTGACATTCAGTACTTC,CASSYGTGFDIQYF,TRBD1,14,.,TRBV7-2,TRBJ2-4
TGTGCCTGGAGCTTAGTGAACACTGAAGCTTTCTTT,CAWSLVNTEAFF,.,12,many,TRBV30,TRBJ1-1
TGTGCCAGCAGTTTAGGGACAGAGGGGGTAAATGGCTACACCTTC,CASSLGTEGVNGYTF,.,15,.,TRBV12-3/TRBV12-4,TRBJ1-2
TGTGCCAGCAGTCTGGGGCTTCTTAGATCACCCCTCCACTTT,CASSLGLLRSPLHF,.,14,many,TRBV12-3/TRBV12-4,TRBJ1-6
TGTGCCAGCAGTGTGGGCCCGAACAGGGAAGGAGCTTTCTTT,CASSVGPNREGAFF,.,14,.,TRBV6-1,TRBJ1-1
TGCAGCCTTTGGGACAGCCGCTATGGCTACACCTTC,CSLWDSRYGYTF,TRBD1,12,.,TRBV20-1,TRBJ1-2
TGTGCCAGCAGTAGATCGACAGGGTTGAACACTGAAGCTTTCTTT,CASSRSTGLNTEAFF,TRBD1,15,many,TRBV27,TRBJ1-1
TGCAGTGCTAGAGATGCAGCCAGATCGACCGGGGAGCTGTTTTTT,CSARDAARSTGELFF,.,15,.,TRBV20-1,TRBJ2-2
TGCAGTGCCCTAGACAGGGGGCTTAATCAGCCCCAGCATTTT,CSALDRGLNQPQHF,TRBD1,14,many,TRBV20-1,TRBJ1-5
TGTGCCAGCAGCCCCCAGGGAAATCAGCCCCAGCATTTT,CASSPQGNQPQHF,.,13,many,TRBV18,TRBJ1-5
TGTGCCATCAGTGAATTGACAGGGGACACTGAAGCTTTCTTT,CAISELTGDTEAFF,TRBD1,14,many,TRBV10-3,TRBJ1-1
TGTGCCAGCTCACCAAACAGGGTTGATGAAGCTTTCTTT,CASSPNRVDEAFF,.,13,many,TRBV18,TRBJ1-1
TGCAGTGCTTCCGGGACTAGCGGGAGCCAAGAGACCCAGTACTTC,CSASGTSGSQETQYF,TRBD2,15,.,TRBV20-1,TRBJ2-5
TGTGCCAGCAGTTTGTTTGCCGGGAATCAAGAGACCCAGTACTTC,CASSLFAGNQETQYF,.,15,many,TRBV12-3/TRBV12-4,TRBJ2-5
TGTGCCAGCAGTTATCGAGAGGGAACTTATGGCTACACCTTC,CASSYREGTYGYTF,.,14,many,TRBV27,TRBJ1-2
TGTGCCAGCTCACCACGGGGAGTGGACGGACACTACGAGCAGTACTTC,CASSPRGVDGHYEQYF,.,16,.,TRBV18,TRBJ2-7
TGCGCCAGCAGCCAAGCAAGCGGGATAGGTCAAGAGACCCAGTACTTC,CASSQASGIGQETQYF,TRBD2,16,many,TRBV5-1,TRBJ2-5
TGTGCCAGCAGCGTAGGAGCTCGTGATGCCAAAAACATTCAGTACTTC,CASSVGARDAKNIQYF,.,16,many,TRBV9,TRBJ2-4
TGTGCCAGCAGTTACGGCCCTGCCGGAGACGAGCAGTACTTC,CASSYGPAGDEQYF,.,14,many,TRBV6-5,TRBJ2-7
TGTGCCAGCAGCCGCGGACGGGGTGAAGCTTTCTTT,CASSRGRGEAFF,.,12,many,TRBV6-5,TRBJ1-1
TGTGCCAGCAACCCAGCGGCTAGCGGGACATCCGAGCAGTACTTC,CASNPAASGTSEQYF,TRBD2,15,many,TRBV27,TRBJ2-7
TGTGCCACCAGTTCTGGGAGAGGGCGGCAGGGCACTGAAGCTTTCTTT,CATSSGRGRQGTEAFF,.,16,many,TRBV24-1,TRBJ1-1
TGCGTCAGCAGCTTGGGGGCAGGGAACACTGAAGCTTTCTTT,CVSSLGAGNTEAFF,.,14,.,TRBV5-1,TRBJ1-1
TGTGCCAGCAGCCAAACGGGAGGGACCTATAATTCACCCCTCCACTTT,CASSQTGGTYNSPLHF,.,16,many,TRBV14,TRBJ1-6
TGTGCCAGCAGCTCCCTAAGCAGGGGGCACTACGAGCAGTACTTC,CASSSLSRGHYEQYF,TRBD1,15,.,TRBV11-2,TRBJ2-7
TGTGCCAGCAGCTTCGTCGGGGGGAGGGGATACACCGGGGAGCTGTTTTTT,CASSFVGGRGYTGELFF,TRBD2,17,.,TRBV5-6,TRBJ2-2
TGTGCCAGCAGTTTATGGAGTAGCGCGCCCCAAGAGACCCAGTACTTC,CASSLWSSAPQETQYF,.,16,many,TRBV27,TRBJ2-5
TGCGCCAGCCGGTGGACAGGGTCATCCACCGGGGAGCTGTTTTTT,CASRWTGSSTGELFF,TRBD1,15,many,TRBV5-1,TRBJ2-2
TGTGCCAGCAGTGTGGAACAGACCTACGAGCAGTACTTC,CASSVEQTYEQYF,.,13,many,TRBV6-1,TRBJ2-7
TGTGCCAGCAGTTGGCGGACCGGGACAGGCGACGAGCAGTACTTC,CASSWRTGTGDEQYF,TRBD1,15,.,TRBV28,TRBJ2-7
TGCAGTGCCGAAGGGACAGAACATTATGGCTACACCTTC,CSAEGTEHYGYTF,TRBD1,13,.,TRBV20-1,TRBJ1-2
TGTGCCAGCTCGCCCCAGCGGGGACAAGAGACCCAGTACTTC,CASSPQRGQETQYF,TRBD2,14,many,TRBV18,TRBJ2-5
TGTGCCAGCAGTTTGACCAACGCGAGAGGCTACACCTTC,CASSLTNARGYTF,.,13,many,TRBV12-3/TRBV12-4,TRBJ1-2
TGTGCCAGCAGCTTAGTCGTCTGGACGAAGCAGTACTTC,CASSLVVWTKQYF,.,13,many,TRBV7-2,TRBJ2-7